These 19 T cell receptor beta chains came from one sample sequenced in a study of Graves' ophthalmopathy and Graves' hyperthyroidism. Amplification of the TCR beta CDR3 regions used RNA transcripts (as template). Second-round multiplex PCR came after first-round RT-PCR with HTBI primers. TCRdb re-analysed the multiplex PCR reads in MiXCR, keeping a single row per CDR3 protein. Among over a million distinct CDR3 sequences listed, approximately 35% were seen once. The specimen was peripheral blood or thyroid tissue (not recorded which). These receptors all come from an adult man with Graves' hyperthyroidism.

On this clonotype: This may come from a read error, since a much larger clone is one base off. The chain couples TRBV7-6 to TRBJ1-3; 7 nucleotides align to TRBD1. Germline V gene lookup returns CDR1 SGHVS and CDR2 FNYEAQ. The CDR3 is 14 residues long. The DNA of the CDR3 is TGTGCCAGCAGCTCGGGACAGAGCGGAAACACCATACATTTT. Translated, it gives CASSSGQSGNTIHF.

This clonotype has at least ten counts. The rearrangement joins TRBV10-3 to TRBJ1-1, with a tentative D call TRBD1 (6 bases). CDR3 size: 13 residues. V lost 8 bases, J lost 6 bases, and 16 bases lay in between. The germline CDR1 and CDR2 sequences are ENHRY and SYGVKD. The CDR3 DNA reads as TGTGCCATCCGCGGCACTGGGGGCCCTGAAGCTTTCTTT. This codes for CAIRGTGGPEAFF.

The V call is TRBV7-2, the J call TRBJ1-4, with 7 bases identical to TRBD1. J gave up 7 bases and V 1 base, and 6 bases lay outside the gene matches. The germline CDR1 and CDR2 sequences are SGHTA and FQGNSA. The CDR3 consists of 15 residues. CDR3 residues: CASSLVTGRFEKLFF. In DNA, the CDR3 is TGTGCCAGCAGCTTAGTGACAGGGAGATTTGAAAAACTGTTTTTT.

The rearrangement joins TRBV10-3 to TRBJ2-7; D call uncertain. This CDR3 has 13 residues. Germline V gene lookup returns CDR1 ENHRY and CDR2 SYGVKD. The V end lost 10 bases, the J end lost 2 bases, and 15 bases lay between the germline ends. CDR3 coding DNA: TGTGCCAGCAGAAGACCCCTTACCTACGAGCAGTACTTC. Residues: CASRRPLTYEQYF.

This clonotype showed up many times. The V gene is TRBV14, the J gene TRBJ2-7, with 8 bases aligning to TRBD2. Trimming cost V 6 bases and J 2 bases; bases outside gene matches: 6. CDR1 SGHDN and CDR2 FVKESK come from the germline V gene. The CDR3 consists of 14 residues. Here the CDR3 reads CASRLSGGPYEQYF. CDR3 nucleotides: TGTGCCAGCAGACTCAGCGGGGGTCCCTACGAGCAGTACTTC.

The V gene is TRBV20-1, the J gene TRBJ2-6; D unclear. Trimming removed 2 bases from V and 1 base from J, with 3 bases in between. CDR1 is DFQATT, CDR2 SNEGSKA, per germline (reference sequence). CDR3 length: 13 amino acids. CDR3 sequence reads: CSARQSGANVLTF. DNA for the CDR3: TGCAGTGCTAGACAGTCTGGGGCCAACGTCCTGACTTTC.

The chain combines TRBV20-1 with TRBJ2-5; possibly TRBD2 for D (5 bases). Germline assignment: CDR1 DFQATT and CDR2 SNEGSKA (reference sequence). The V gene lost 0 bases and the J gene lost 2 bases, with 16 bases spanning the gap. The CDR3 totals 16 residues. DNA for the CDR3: TGCAGTGCTAGAGATTCAGGAGGACCCCTGCAAGAGACCCAGTACTTC. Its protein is CSARDSGGPLQETQYF.

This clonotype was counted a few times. The CDR3 DNA follows: TGCAGTCCCGGGACAGGGAATTACGAGCAGTACTTC. Translating gives CSPGTGNYEQYF. This chain links TRBV20-1 with TRBJ2-7; 9 bases agree with TRBD1. J lost 4 bases, V lost 8 bases, and 6 bases had no gene match. The CDR3 is made up of 12 amino acids. Looked up from germline, CDR1 is DFQATT and CDR2 is SNEGSKA (reference sequence).

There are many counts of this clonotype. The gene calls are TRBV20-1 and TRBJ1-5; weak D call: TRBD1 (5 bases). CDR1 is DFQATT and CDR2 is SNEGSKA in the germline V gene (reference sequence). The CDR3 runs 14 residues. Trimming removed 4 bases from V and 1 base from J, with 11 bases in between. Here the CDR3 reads CSAIPGVSNQPQHF. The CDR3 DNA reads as TGCAGTGCTATTCCGGGGGTGAGCAATCAGCCCCAGCATTTT.

The CDR3 DNA sequence: TGTGCCAGCAGGCCCGGGGGGGGTACGAGCGGCTACACCTTC. It specifies CASRPGGGTSGYTF. The J gene is TRBJ1-2, the V gene TRBV7-2; possibly TRBD1 for D (5 bases). The ends were cut back, 6 bases at V and 8 bases at J, with 19 bases in the middle. The length of the CDR3 is 14 residues. Germline V lookup: CDR1 SGHTA, CDR2 FQGNSA.

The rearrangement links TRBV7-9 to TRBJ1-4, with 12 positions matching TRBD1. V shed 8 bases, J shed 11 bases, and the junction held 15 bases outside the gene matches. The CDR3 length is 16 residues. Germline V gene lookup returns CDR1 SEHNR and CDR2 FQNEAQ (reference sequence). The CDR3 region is CASGLTGTGGSVKLFF. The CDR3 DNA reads TGTGCCAGCGGTCTCACCGGGACAGGGGGCTCAGTCAAACTGTTTTTT. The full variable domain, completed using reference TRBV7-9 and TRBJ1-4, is DTGVSQNPRHKITKRGQNVTFRCDPISEHNRLYWYRQTLGQGPEFLTYFQNEAQLEKSRLLSDRFSAERPKGSFSTLEIQRTEQGDSAMYLCASGLTGTGGSVKLFFGSGTQLSVL.

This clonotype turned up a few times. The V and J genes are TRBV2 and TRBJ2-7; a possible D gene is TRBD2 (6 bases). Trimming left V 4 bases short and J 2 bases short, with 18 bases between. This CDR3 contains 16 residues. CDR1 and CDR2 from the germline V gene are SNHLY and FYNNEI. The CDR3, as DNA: TGTGCCAGCAGTGTAGGCGGGGCCCGTGAAGCCTACGAGCAGTACTTC. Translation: CASSVGGAREAYEQYF.

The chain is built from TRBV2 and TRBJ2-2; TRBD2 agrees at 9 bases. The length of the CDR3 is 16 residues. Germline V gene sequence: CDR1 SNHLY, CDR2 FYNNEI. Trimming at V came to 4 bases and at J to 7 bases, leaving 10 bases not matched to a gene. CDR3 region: CASSAGSGRRNGELFF. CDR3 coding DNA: TGTGCCAGCAGTGCAGGAAGCGGGAGGCGAAACGGGGAGCTGTTTTTT.

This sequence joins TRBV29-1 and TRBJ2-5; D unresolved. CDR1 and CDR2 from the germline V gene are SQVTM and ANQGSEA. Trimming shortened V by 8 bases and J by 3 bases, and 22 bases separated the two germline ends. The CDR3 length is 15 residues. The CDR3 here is CSRKLGSLREETQYF. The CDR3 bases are TGCAGCAGGAAACTGGGGTCTTTACGGGAAGAGACCCAGTACTTC.

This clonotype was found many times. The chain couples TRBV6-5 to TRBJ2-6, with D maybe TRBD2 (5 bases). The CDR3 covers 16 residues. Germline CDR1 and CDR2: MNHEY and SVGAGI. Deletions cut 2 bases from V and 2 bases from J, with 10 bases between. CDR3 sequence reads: CASSYRGSPGANVLTF. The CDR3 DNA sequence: TGTGCCAGCAGTTACCGCGGGTCCCCTGGGGCCAACGTCCTGACTTTC.

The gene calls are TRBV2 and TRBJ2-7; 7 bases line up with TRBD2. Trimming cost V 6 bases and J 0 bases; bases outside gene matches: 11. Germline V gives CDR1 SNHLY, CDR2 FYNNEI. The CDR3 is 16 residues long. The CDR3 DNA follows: TGTGCCAGCAGACCTCCCAGACTAGCCGACTCCTACGAGCAGTACTTC. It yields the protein CASRPPRLADSYEQYF.

CDR3 sequence reads: CASSEVGGTQQPQHF. The CDR3 bases are TGTGCCAGCAGTGAAGTAGGGGGGACGCAGCAGCCCCAGCATTTT. This chain joins TRBV2 and TRBJ1-5, with D perhaps TRBD1 (6 bases). CDR1 is SNHLY, CDR2 FYNNEI, per germline. Trimming left V 1 base short and J 7 bases short, with 14 bases between. The CDR3 covers 15 residues.

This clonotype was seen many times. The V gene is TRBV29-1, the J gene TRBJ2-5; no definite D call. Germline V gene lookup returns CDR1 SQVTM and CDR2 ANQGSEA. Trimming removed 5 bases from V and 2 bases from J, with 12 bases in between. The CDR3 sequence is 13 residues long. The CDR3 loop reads CSVFSGRQETQYF. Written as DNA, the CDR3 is TGCAGCGTTTTCTCCGGCAGGCAAGAGACCCAGTACTTC.

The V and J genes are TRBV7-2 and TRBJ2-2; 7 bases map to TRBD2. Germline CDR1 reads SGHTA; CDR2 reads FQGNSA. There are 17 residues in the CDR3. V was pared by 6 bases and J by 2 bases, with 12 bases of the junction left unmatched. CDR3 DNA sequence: TGTGCCAGCAGTTTGTTTGGCCTAGCGGATAACACCGGGGAGCTGTTTTTT. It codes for CASSLFGLADNTGELFF.